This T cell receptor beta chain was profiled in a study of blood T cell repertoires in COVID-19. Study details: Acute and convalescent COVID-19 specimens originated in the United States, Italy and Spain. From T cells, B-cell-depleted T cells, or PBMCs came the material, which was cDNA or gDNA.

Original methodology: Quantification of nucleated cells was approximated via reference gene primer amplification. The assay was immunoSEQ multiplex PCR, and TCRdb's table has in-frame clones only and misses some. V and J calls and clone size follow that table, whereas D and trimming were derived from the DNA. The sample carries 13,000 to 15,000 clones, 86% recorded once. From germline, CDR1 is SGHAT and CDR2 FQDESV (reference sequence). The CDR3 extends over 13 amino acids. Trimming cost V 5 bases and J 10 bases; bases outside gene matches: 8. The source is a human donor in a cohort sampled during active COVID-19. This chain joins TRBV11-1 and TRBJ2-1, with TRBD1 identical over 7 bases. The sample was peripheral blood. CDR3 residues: CASSRRDSLEQFF. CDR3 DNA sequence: TGTGCCAGCAGCCGTAGGGACAGCCTGGAGCAGTTCTTC.